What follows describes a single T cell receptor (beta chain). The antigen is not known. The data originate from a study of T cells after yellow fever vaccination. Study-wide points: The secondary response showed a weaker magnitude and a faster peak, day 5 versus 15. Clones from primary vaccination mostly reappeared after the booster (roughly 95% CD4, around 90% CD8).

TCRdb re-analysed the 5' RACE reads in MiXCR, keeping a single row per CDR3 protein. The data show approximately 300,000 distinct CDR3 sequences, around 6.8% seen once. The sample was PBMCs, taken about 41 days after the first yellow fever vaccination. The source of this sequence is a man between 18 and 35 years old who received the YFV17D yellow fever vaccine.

The CDR3 region has the DNA TGCAGTGCTAGAGGGGCCCCACAGGGAGCGGAGACCCAGTACTTC. Translated, it gives CSARGAPQGAETQYF. J is TRBJ2-5 and V is TRBV20-1; D is possibly TRBD1 (6 bases). Germline CDR1 and CDR2: DFQATT and SNEGSKA (reference sequence). The CDR3 loop spans 15 amino acids. Trimming shortened V by 1 base and J by 5 bases, and 17 bases separated the two germline ends.